The rows below give T cell receptor beta chains drawn from one sample of a study of identical twins. From the 5' RACE reads, TCRdb called clonotypes with MiXCR, one entry per CDR3 protein. The table records roughly 200,000 distinct CDR3 sequences, approximately 15% of them present only once. The same specimen was also included in a second study, on T cells expressing NK-cell markers.

Sequenced: CD8+ T cells sorted from blood. The receptors here all came from a woman aged 18-29 years in good health. The CDR3 runs from the conserved cysteine through the conserved F or W. The order of the fields is V gene, J gene, clone size, CDR3 protein. The size field is filled for only some rows; it gives once, few, many or a size class.

TRBV19,TRBJ2-3,few,CASSGREDTQYF
TRBV7-9,TRBJ2-3,-,CASSAGDSTDTQYF
TRBV10-3,TRBJ2-5,many,CAISEKAGKETQYF
TRBV11-2,TRBJ2-1,many,CASSLVSNEQFF
TRBV27,TRBJ2-7,-,CAASQGPTYEQYF
TRBV12-3/TRBV12-4,TRBJ2-1,once,CASSFSPGARGFGSYNEQFF
TRBV29-1,TRBJ1-2,few,CSVAGTERGYTF
TRBV29-1,TRBJ1-2,few,CSVNQGAGYGYTF
TRBV3-1,TRBJ2-1,few,CASSQASGRASEQFF
TRBV3-1,TRBJ2-7,-,CACCPPLTGGYEQYF